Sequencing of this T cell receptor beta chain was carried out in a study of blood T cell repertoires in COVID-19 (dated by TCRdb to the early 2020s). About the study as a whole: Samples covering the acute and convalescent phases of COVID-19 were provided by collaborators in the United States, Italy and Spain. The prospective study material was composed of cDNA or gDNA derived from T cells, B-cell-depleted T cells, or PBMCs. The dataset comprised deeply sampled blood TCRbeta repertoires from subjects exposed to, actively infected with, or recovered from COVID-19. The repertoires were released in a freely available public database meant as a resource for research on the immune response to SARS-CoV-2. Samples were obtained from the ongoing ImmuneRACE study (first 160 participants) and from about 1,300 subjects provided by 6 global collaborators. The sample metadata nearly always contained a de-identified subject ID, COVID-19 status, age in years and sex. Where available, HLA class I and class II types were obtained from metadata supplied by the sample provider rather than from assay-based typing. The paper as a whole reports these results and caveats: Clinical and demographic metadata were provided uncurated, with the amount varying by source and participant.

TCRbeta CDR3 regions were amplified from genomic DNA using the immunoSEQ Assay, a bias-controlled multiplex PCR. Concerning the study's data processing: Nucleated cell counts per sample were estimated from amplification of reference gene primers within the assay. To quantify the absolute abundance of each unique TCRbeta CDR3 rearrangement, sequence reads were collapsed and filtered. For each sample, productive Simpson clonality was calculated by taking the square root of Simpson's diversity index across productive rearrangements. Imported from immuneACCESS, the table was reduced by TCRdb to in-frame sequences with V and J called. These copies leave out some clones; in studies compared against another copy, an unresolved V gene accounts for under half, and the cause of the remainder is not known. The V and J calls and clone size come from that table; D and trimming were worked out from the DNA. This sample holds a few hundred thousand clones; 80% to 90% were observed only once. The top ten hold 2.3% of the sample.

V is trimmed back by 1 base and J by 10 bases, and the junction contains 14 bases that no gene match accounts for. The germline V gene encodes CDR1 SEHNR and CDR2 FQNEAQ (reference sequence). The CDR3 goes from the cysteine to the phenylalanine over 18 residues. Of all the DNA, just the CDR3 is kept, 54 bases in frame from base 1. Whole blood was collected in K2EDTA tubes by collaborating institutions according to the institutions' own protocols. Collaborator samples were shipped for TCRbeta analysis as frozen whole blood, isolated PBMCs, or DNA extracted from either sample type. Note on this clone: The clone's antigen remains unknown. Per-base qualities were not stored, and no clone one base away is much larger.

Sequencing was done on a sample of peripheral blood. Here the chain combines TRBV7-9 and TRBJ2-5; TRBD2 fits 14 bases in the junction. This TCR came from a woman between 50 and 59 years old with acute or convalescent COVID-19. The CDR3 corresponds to CASSLGLAGGSQERNQYF. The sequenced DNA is TGTGCCAGCAGCTTAGGACTAGCGGGAGGGTCCCAAGAGAGGAACCAGTACTTC.